This is a list of T cell receptor beta chains from one sample in a study of blood T cell repertoires in COVID-19. The protocol was immunoSEQ multiplex PCR, while the TCRdb copy is restricted to in-frame clones and leaves out a portion. There are tens of thousands of clones in the sample; more than 75% occur only once, and 10% to 15% lies in the top ten. The sequencing input was peripheral blood. The receptors come from a man older than 75 with acute or convalescent COVID-19. The CDR3 runs from the conserved cysteine through the conserved F or W. D genes are given only for firm matches. The listing skips clone size in some rows; elsewhere it reads once, few, many or a size class.

>once|TRBJ1-1|.|15|TRBV28
CASRSDSLLNTEAFF
TGTGCCAGCAGGTCGGACAGCCTCTTGAACACTGAAGCTTTCTTT
>.|TRBJ2-3|.|13|TRBV7-3
CASSPTGSDTQYF
TGTGCCAGCAGCCCTACAGGGTCAGATACGCAGTATTTT
>.|TRBJ1-2|TRBD1|15|TRBV5-1
CASSIGTGGTYGYTF
TGCGCCAGCAGCATCGGGACAGGGGGTACCTATGGCTACACCTTC
>.|TRBJ2-7|TRBD1|13|TRBV3-1/TRBV3-2
CASSLQGAYEQYF
TGTGCCAGCAGCCTACAGGGGGCCTACGAGCAGTACTTC
>once|TRBJ1-1|.|16|TRBV5-1
CASSLAGVGLNTEAFF
TGCGCCAGCAGCTTGGCAGGGGTCGGATTGAACACTGAAGCTTTCTTT
>.|TRBJ1-2|.|13|TRBV18
CASSPPQDYGYTF
TGTGCCAGCTCACCGCCTCAGGACTATGGCTACACCTTC
>.|TRBJ1-1|TRBD1|15|TRBV5-6
CASSGGTGANTEAFF
TGTGCCAGCAGCGGCGGGACAGGGGCAAACACTGAAGCTTTCTTT
>few|TRBJ2-7|TRBD1|13|TRBV19
CASTATGSDEQYF
TGTGCCAGTACCGCGACAGGGTCCGACGAGCAGTACTTC
>few|TRBJ2-2|TRBD2|17|TRBV4-1
CASSQLLAAKNTGELFF
TGCGCCAGCAGCCAGTTACTAGCGGCGAAGAACACCGGGGAGCTGTTTTTT
>.|TRBJ1-1|.|15|TRBV5-4
CASSLIDSTNTEAFF
TGTGCCAGCAGCCTCATTGACAGTACGAACACTGAAGCTTTCTTT
>.|TRBJ2-5|TRBD2|13|TRBV20-1
CSASAGGRETQYF
TGCAGTGCTAGTGCGGGGGGCCGGGAGACCCAGTACTTC
>few|TRBJ2-1|.|14|TRBV7-3
CASSLNRLVHEQFF
TGTGCCAGCAGCTTAAATCGACTAGTCCATGAGCAGTTCTTC
>.|TRBJ2-1|.|12|TRBV5-1
CASRIGYNEQFF
TGCGCCAGCAGGATCGGGTACAATGAGCAGTTCTTC
>.|TRBJ2-7|.|12|TRBV12-3/TRBV12-4
CASSLAVYEQYF
TGTGCCAGCAGTTTAGCCGTCTACGAGCAGTACTTC
>.|TRBJ2-2|TRBD2|14|TRBV29-1
CSVTSGANTGELFF
TGCAGCGTCACTAGCGGGGCGAACACCGGGGAGCTGTTTTTT
>.|TRBJ1-1|.|14|TRBV3-1/TRBV3-2
CASSPAQGETEAFF
TGTGCCAGCAGCCCTGCACAGGGAGAGACTGAAGCTTTCTTT
>.|TRBJ1-2|.|17|TRBV2
CASSERLQGRGKYGYTF
TGTGCCAGCAGCGAACGTCTGCAGGGGAGGGGAAAGTATGGCTACACCTTC
>.|TRBJ2-5|.|13|TRBV5-5
CASSLAGSETQYF
TGTGCCAGCAGCTTGGCAGGGTCAGAGACCCAGTACTTC
>.|TRBJ2-7|TRBD2|19|TRBV27
CASSLLFLAGGFSSYEQYF
TGTGCCAGCAGTTTGCTTTTCCTAGCGGGAGGGTTCAGCTCCTACGAGCAGTACTTC
>.|TRBJ1-5|.|14|TRBV15
CATSRGTGNQPQHF
TGTGCCACCAGCAGAGGTACGGGAAATCAGCCCCAGCATTTT
>.|TRBJ2-1|.|15|TRBV11-3
CASSLEYYFSVEQFF
TGTGCCAGCAGCTTAGAGTATTATTTCAGCGTTGAGCAGTTCTTC
>.|TRBJ1-6|.|16|TRBV28
CASSFGRGSYNSPLHF
TGTGCCAGCAGTTTTGGGAGGGGCTCCTATAATTCACCCCTCCACTTT
>.|TRBJ1-4|.|15|TRBV10-2
CASSESNRLNEKLFF
TGCGCCAGCAGTGAGTCGAACAGGCTTAATGAAAAACTGTTTTTT
>.|TRBJ1-6|TRBD1|15|TRBV27
CASSSPDRVGWTLHF
TGTGCCAGCAGTTCTCCGGACAGGGTAGGGTGGACCCTCCACTTT
>.|TRBJ1-4|.|15|TRBV15
CATSIRTSSLEKLFF
TGTGCCACCAGCATTCGGACTTCCTCTCTCGAAAAACTGTTTTTT
>.|TRBJ2-5|TRBD1|13|TRBV3-1/TRBV3-2
CASSQNRGETQYF
TGTGCCAGCAGCCAGAACAGGGGAGAGACCCAGTACTTC
>.|TRBJ1-2|.|15|TRBV11-3
CASSQSTIGEGGYTF
TGTGCCAGCAGCCAATCGACTATCGGGGAAGGTGGCTACACCTTC
>.|TRBJ1-1|.|14|TRBV10-1
CATQKGGVNTEAFF
TGCGCCACACAAAAAGGGGGAGTTAACACTGAAGCTTTCTTT
>.|TRBJ2-3|.|11|TRBV10-3
CAISTRDTQYF
TGTGCCATCAGTACAAGAGATACGCAGTATTTT
>.|TRBJ2-7|.|13|TRBV19
CASSISSSYEQYF
TGTGCCAGTAGTATCTCCAGTTCCTACGAGCAGTACTTC
>.|TRBJ2-2|TRBD2|16|TRBV30
CAWSASGRGNTGELFF
TGTGCCTGGAGTGCAAGCGGGAGGGGTAACACCGGGGAGCTGTTTTTT
>.|TRBJ2-7|TRBD1|13|TRBV19
CASSIQGAYEQYF
TGTGCCAGTAGTATACAGGGGGCCTACGAGCAGTACTTC
>.|TRBJ1-1|TRBD1|15|TRBV19
CASSPHGTGSTEAFF
TGTGCCAGTAGTCCCCACGGGACAGGGAGCACTGAAGCTTTCTTT
>many|TRBJ1-1|TRBD1|15|TRBV25-1
CASSEWSTGPYEAFF
TGTGCCAGCAGTGAATGGTCGACAGGGCCCTATGAAGCTTTCTTT
>few|TRBJ2-1|TRBD2|15|TRBV29-1
CSAPSGGGTYNEQFF
TGCAGCGCTCCCTCCGGCGGGGGGACCTACAATGAGCAGTTCTTC
>once|TRBJ2-3|.|13|TRBV11-3
CASSMVAADTQYF
TGTGCCAGCAGCATGGTGGCGGCAGATACGCAGTATTTT
>.|TRBJ2-3|TRBD2|14|TRBV2
CASSGAGSTDTQYF
TGTGCCAGCAGCGGAGCGGGGAGCACAGATACGCAGTATTTT
>.|TRBJ2-4|.|16|TRBV30
CAWSVEGALAKNIQYF
TGTGCCTGGAGTGTGGAGGGTGCCCTAGCCAAAAACATTCAGTACTTC
>.|TRBJ2-3|TRBD2|19|TRBV19
CASSIESASGGAVADTQYF
TGTGCCAGTAGTATAGAAAGTGCGAGCGGGGGGGCAGTAGCTGATACGCAGTATTTT
>.|TRBJ1-1|.|15|TRBV7-6
CASSHLEGQAYEAFF
TGTGCCAGCAGCCACCTGGAGGGTCAGGCATATGAAGCTTTCTTT
>many|TRBJ2-5|TRBD2|16|TRBV4-1
CASSQEGSGGPETQYF
TGCGCCAGCAGCCAAGAGGGTAGCGGGGGGCCGGAGACCCAGTACTTC
>.|TRBJ2-2|TRBD1|16|TRBV2
CASSARGQGKTGELFF
TGTGCCAGCAGTGCGCGGGGACAGGGAAAGACCGGGGAGCTGTTTTTT
>.|TRBJ2-1|.|11|TRBV9
CASSPGHEQFF
TGTGCCAGCAGCCCCGGTCATGAGCAGTTCTTC
>once|TRBJ1-2|.|16|TRBV15
CATSRDQGDRRYGYTF
TGTGCCACCAGCAGAGATCAAGGAGACAGGCGATATGGCTACACCTTC
>.|TRBJ1-5|.|12|TRBV12-3/TRBV12-4
CASSSPQLLQHF
TGTGCCAGCAGTTCCCCCCAATTACTCCAGCATTTT
>once|TRBJ1-2|TRBD1|13|TRBV10-3
CAISEQGANGYTF
TGTGCCATCAGTGAACAGGGGGCCAATGGCTACACCTTC
>.|TRBJ2-7|.|14|TRBV6-5
CASSYSATSYEQYF
TGTGCCAGCAGTTACTCGGCCACCTCCTACGAGCAGTACTTC
>few|TRBJ2-7|.|11|TRBV2
CASSTGYEQYF
TGTGCCAGCAGTACCGGCTACGAGCAGTACTTC
>.|TRBJ1-2|.|16|TRBV19
CASSAYLFGGNYGYTF
TGTGCCAGTAGTGCCTACCTCTTCGGAGGTAACTATGGCTACACCTTC
>.|TRBJ1-1|.|14|TRBV29-1
CSVDPHAGRTEAFF
TGCAGCGTTGACCCCCATGCGGGTCGGACTGAAGCTTTCTTT
>once|TRBJ1-4|.|10|TRBV6-5
CATVPGKLFF
TGTGCCACCGTCCCGGGGAAACTGTTTTTT
>few|TRBJ1-4|TRBD1|15|TRBV3-1/TRBV3-2
CASSYRTGINEKLFF
TGTGCCAGCAGCTATAGGACAGGGATAAATGAAAAACTGTTTTTT
>.|TRBJ2-3|TRBD2|17|TRBV11-3
CASSFSGTSGITDTQYF
TGTGCCAGCAGCTTTTCTGGAACTAGCGGCATCACAGATACGCAGTATTTT